This entry concerns a single TCR beta chain. Germline lookup yields CDR1 SGHRS and CDR2 YFSETQ. CDR3 size: 19 residues. V lost 4 bases and J lost 3, with 25 bases in between. All enrollees were about 18 to 89 years old and from approximately 25 US areas. Sequencing used immunoSEQ multiplex PCR; TCRdb keeps in-frame clones, though not all of them. The sample consists of about 130,000 clones, 86% of them appearing once. The data derive from a study of blood T cell repertoires in COVID-19. Across the whole study: There were acute and convalescent COVID-19 samples, and they came from the United States, Italy and Spain.

This chain uses TRBV5-1 with TRBJ2-2, with D perhaps matching TRBD2 (5 bases). Sequencing was performed on PBMCs or T cells enriched from blood (not recorded which). The source of this sequence is a woman aged 50 to 60 who had recovered from COVID-19. The CDR3 sequence is CASSPQRGNPLSYTGELFF. The CDR3, as DNA: TGCGCCAGCAGCCCCCAACGGGGTAACCCACTCTCCTACACCGGGGAGCTGTTTTTT.